This T cell receptor (beta chain) comes out of a study of blood T cells in healthy people across ages. General study points: Unknown CMV status may confound age-related changes in expanded clones.

The V end was cut by 7 bases, the J end by 4 bases, with 29 bases between. This CDR3 is built from 18 residues. Primers used in a second PCR of about 7 to 12 cycles were a sample-barcoded 5' primer and a J-beta primer mix. TCRdb called the 5' RACE reads again in MiXCR, with one record for every CDR3 protein. The table lists 1,800,000 or so distinct CDR3 sequences, roughly two fifths of them singletons. The sample, about 9.7 milliliters of peripheral blood, was drawn from each donor. PBMCs were isolated at a quantity of at least 6.5 million per sample. Notes on this clonotype: What it binds is unknown.

V gene TRBV12-3 or TRBV12-4 combines with J gene TRBJ2-7, with D perhaps TRBD1 or TRBD2 (5 bases each). The sequence derives from a human donor in good health. The sample consisted of blood. CDR3 region: CASNPFPGTGKCRYEQYF. The CDR3 DNA reads as TGTGCCAGCAACCCTTTTCCCGGGACGGGGAAATGTAGGTACGAGCAGTACTTC.